The 26 T cell receptor beta chains listed next were all sequenced from one sample in a study of beta chain features in type 1 diabetes. Expressed TCRB transcripts were sequenced, since all the RNA that had been isolated was reverse transcribed. Sequencing used immunoSEQ multiplex PCR; TCRdb keeps in-frame clones, though not all of them. The sample contains over 700,000 clones, 17% of which appear only once. Sequencing was performed on naive CD4+ T cells from blood. Receptor source: a woman younger than 30 in good health.

V and J are TRBV5-1 and TRBJ2-4; 13 positions agree with TRBD2. CDR1 is SGHRS, CDR2 YFSETQ, per germline. CDR3 size: 19 residues. Trimming cost V 8 bases and J 2 bases; bases outside gene matches: 16. CDR3: CARQPGTSGKGMSKNIQYF. The CDR3, as DNA: TGCGCCAGGCAACCCGGGACTAGCGGGAAGGGGATGTCCAAAAACATTCAGTACTTC.

The chain joins TRBV7-2 to TRBJ2-7; weak D call: TRBD2 (5 bases). The length of the CDR3 is 14 residues. Per the germline V gene, CDR1 is SGHTA and CDR2 is FQGNSA. The ends were cut back, 8 bases at V and 2 bases at J, with 16 bases in the middle. Here the CDR3 reads CASRSSRGTYEQYF. CDR3 bases: TGTGCCAGCCGCTCCTCTCGGGGTACCTACGAGCAGTACTTC.

Only one count was recorded for this clone. DNA for the CDR3: TGTGCCAGCAGTGACGCGGGACAGTCAGATACGCAGTATTTT. Protein product: CASSDAGQSDTQYF. The chain combines TRBV6-4 with TRBJ2-3, with D perhaps matching TRBD1 (7 bases). Per the germline V gene, CDR1 is MRHNA and CDR2 is SNTAGT. The ends were cut back, 2 bases at V and 4 bases at J, with 10 bases in the middle. There are 14 residues in the CDR3.

With regard to this clone: This CDR3 is also generated by other DNA sequences in the sample. The rearrangement uses TRBV4-1 and TRBJ2-3; TRBD2 agrees at 7 bases. With V trimmed by 1 base and J by 1 base, 8 bases remained unmatched. Germline V gene lookup returns CDR1 MGHRA and CDR2 YSYEKL. The CDR3 runs to 17 residues. The CDR3 spells CASSQGRAGSRTDTQYF. The CDR3 bases are TGCGCCAGCAGCCAAGGTCGAGCGGGAAGCCGCACAGATACGCAGTATTTT.

The genes are TRBV19 and TRBJ2-4; perhaps TRBD1 as D (5 bases). The CDR3 length is 16 residues. The V end was cut by 3 bases, the J end by 0 bases, with 12 bases between. Germline CDR1 reads LNHDA; CDR2 reads SQIVND (reference sequence). This CDR3 is CASSMSRVGAKNIQYF. The CDR3 coding sequence is TGTGCCAGTAGTATGAGCAGGGTAGGAGCCAAAAACATTCAGTACTTC.

The V call is TRBV5-1, the J call TRBJ2-1, with TRBD2 matching over 10 bases. With V trimmed by 1 base and J by 7 bases, 11 bases remained unmatched. CDR3 length: 17 amino acids. Germline CDR1 and CDR2: SGHRS and YFSETQ. The CDR3 DNA sequence: TGCGCCAGCAGCTTGACAATTCTAGCGGGAGCCTCAAATGAGCAGTTCTTC. It codes for CASSLTILAGASNEQFF. Complete variable domain (other parts from reference TRBV5-1 and TRBJ2-1): KAGVTQTPRYLIKTRGQQVTLSCSPISGHRSVSWYQQTPGQGLQFLFEYFSETQRNKGNFPGRFSGRQFSNSRSEMNVSTLELGDSALYLCASSLTILAGASNEQFFGPGTRLTVL.

This chain links TRBV11-2 with TRBJ1-1, with D uncertain. Germline V gene lookup returns CDR1 SGHAT and CDR2 FQNNGV. CDR3 length: 14 amino acids. The V end lost 4 bases, the J end lost 1 base, and 10 bases lay between the germline ends. The CDR3 bases are TGTGCCAGCAGCTCACGAGCGGGGAACACTGAAGCTTTCTTT. It codes for CASSSRAGNTEAFF.

This clone was counted a few times. The CDR3 sequence is CASSVIPGLYNEQFF. For the CDR3, the DNA is TGTGCCAGCAGCGTGATCCCGGGACTTTACAATGAGCAGTTCTTC. This chain uses TRBV9 with TRBJ2-1; weak D call: TRBD2 (6 bases). Germline CDR1 SGDLS, CDR2 YYNGEE. This CDR3 region has 15 residues. Between the trimmed V and J ends, which lost 2 bases and 4 bases, there was a span of 13 bases.

There are a few counts of this clone. The chain joins TRBV6-5 to TRBJ2-1; D may match TRBD1 or TRBD2 (5 bases each). Germline CDR1 reads MNHEY; CDR2 reads SVGAGI. V gave up 5 bases and J gave up 3 bases, with 11 bases separating them. The CDR3 runs 14 residues. As DNA, the CDR3 is TGTGCCAGCAGTCGGGGCTCCCGCTACAATGAGCAGTTCTTC. Translated, it gives CASSRGSRYNEQFF.

In its sample, this clone was seen a few times. V is TRBV27 and J is TRBJ2-5, with 7 bases fitting TRBD2. Losses at the gene ends were 4 bases for V and 2 bases for J; bases not matched to a gene: 10. This CDR3 contains 16 residues. Germline V gene sequence: CDR1 MNHEY, CDR2 SMNVEV (reference sequence). CDR3 nucleotides: TGTGCCAGCAGTTCTGCCGGGGCGGGGGAACAAGAGACCCAGTACTTC. Amino acid sequence: CASSSAGAGEQETQYF.

This clone was seen a few times. The rearrangement uses TRBV7-3 and TRBJ2-5; D tentatively fits TRBD1 or TRBD2 (5 bases each). The CDR3 runs 15 residues. From germline, CDR1 is SGHTA and CDR2 FQGTGA. Trimming removed 5 bases from V and 3 bases from J, with 16 bases in between. The CDR3 DNA sequence: TGTGCCAGCAGCGCCCGGGGCAGACAGAAAGAGACCCAGTACTTC. This codes for CASSARGRQKETQYF.

The V call is TRBV27, the J call TRBJ1-5; 7 bases fit TRBD1. This CDR3 has 17 amino acids. CDR1 and CDR2 (germline): MNHEY, SMNVEV (reference sequence). V lost 5 bases, J lost 0 bases, and 10 bases stayed unmatched. CDR3 DNA: TGTGCCAGCAGTCCATATAGGGACAGACTTAGCAATCAGCCCCAGCATTTT. It translates to CASSPYRDRLSNQPQHF.

The table lists this clone with a few counts. The rearrangement uses TRBV28 and TRBJ2-6; no reliable D call. CDR3 length: 15 amino acids. In germline, CDR1 is MDHEN, CDR2 SYDVKM. V was clipped by 2 bases and J by 2 bases, with 7 bases between them. The CDR3 DNA reads TGTGCCAGCAGTTTAGGGGTCCCTGGGGCCAACGTCCTGACTTTC. It yields the protein CASSLGVPGANVLTF. The whole variable domain, remainder taken from reference TRBV28 and TRBJ2-6, is DVKVTQSSRYLVKRTGEKVFLECVQDMDHENMFWYRQDPGLGLRLIYFSYDVKMKEKGDIPEGYSVSREKKERFSLILESASTNQTSMYLCASSLGVPGANVLTFGAGSRLTVL.

This clone has a handful of counts. This chain uses TRBV9 with TRBJ1-2; TRBD1 matches at 7 bases. Germline V lookup: CDR1 SGDLS, CDR2 YYNGEE. J was trimmed by 0 bases and V by 2 bases; bases with no gene match: 7. The CDR3 contains 16 residues. The CDR3 reads CASSVTARGANYGYTF. DNA for the CDR3: TGTGCCAGCAGCGTCACCGCCAGGGGGGCTAACTATGGCTACACCTTC. Combining the CDR3 with reference TRBV9 and TRBJ1-2 gives the whole variable domain DSGVTQTPKHLITATGQRVTLRCSPRSGDLSVYWYQQSLDQGLQFLIQYYNGEERAKGNILERFSAQQFPDLHSELNLSSLELGDSALYFCASSVTARGANYGYTFGSGTRLTVV.

The chain uses TRBV11-2 and TRBJ2-3; 12 bases align to TRBD2. Germline V lookup: CDR1 SGHAT, CDR2 FQNNGV. CDR3 length: 17 residues. V dropped 0 bases and J dropped 5; count of bases not matched to a gene: 6. The CDR3 nucleotides read TGTGCCAGCAGCTTAGAAGTCTCGGGACTAGCGGGAGATACGCAGTATTTT. This codes for CASSLEVSGLAGDTQYF.

V gene TRBV28 combines with J gene TRBJ1-5; D uncertain. In germline, CDR1 is MDHEN, CDR2 SYDVKM. V lost 6 bases and J lost 4, with 16 bases in between. CDR3 length: 15 residues. This CDR3 is CASSPPHKRNQPQHF. The CDR3 DNA follows: TGTGCCAGCAGCCCCCCACACAAACGAAATCAGCCCCAGCATTTT.

V and J are TRBV10-3 and TRBJ1-1, with TRBD1 as a possible D gene (5 bases). Germline-derived CDR1 and CDR2 are ENHRY and SYGVKD. With 0 bases removed from V and 6 bases from J, the gap between germline ends came to 8 bases. The CDR3 length is 13 residues. CDR3: CAISESGVAEAFF. As DNA, the CDR3 is TGTGCCATCAGTGAGTCGGGGGTGGCTGAAGCTTTCTTT.

The CDR3 nucleotides are TGCAGTGCGGGGAACAATGAAAAACTGTTTTTT. Protein: CSAGNNEKLFF. This sequence joins TRBV20-1 and TRBJ1-4; the D is unclear. Germline V gives CDR1 DFQATT, CDR2 SNEGSKA (reference sequence). With 6 bases removed from V and 5 bases from J, the gap between germline ends came to 7 bases. The CDR3 has 11 residues.

This clone was seen more than once but under ten times. The chain employs TRBV20-1 and TRBJ2-5, with D tentatively TRBD2 (5 bases). Per the germline V gene, CDR1 is DFQATT and CDR2 is SNEGSKA (reference sequence). V was clipped by 0 bases and J by 13 bases, with 9 bases between them. This CDR3 spans 10 amino acids. CDR3 sequence reads: CSARDQEVYF. CDR3 sequence (DNA): TGCAGTGCTAGAGATCAGGAGGTGTACTTC.

This rearrangement joins TRBV7-9 to TRBJ2-3; 9 bases are shared with TRBD2. Germline V lookup: CDR1 SEHNR, CDR2 FQNEAQ (reference sequence). The CDR3 runs to 15 residues. Trimming took 5 bases from V and 6 from J; bases not matched to a gene: 9. The CDR3 here is CASSPRREGLDTQYF. CDR3 coding DNA: TGTGCCAGCAGCCCTCGGCGGGAGGGCCTGGATACGCAGTATTTT.

This chain connects TRBV21-1 to TRBJ2-6; the table's D call TRBD1 went unverified against the DNA. TRBV21-1 is listed as a pseudogene. This CDR3 region has 19 residues. The CDR3 is CASSRHDGTILSGANVLTF. CDR3 bases: TGTGCCAGCAGCCGACACGATGGGACAATCCTCTCTGGGGCCAACGTCCTGACTTTC.

This clone was observed a few times. CDR3 DNA: TGTGCCAGCAGTTTAGGACGCGGGAGGGCCCACGAGCAGTACTTC. Residues: CASSLGRGRAHEQYF. The gene calls are TRBV28 and TRBJ2-7; TRBD2 matches 9 bases. Looked up from germline, CDR1 is MDHEN and CDR2 is SYDVKM. J lost 5 bases, V lost 2 bases, and 7 bases had no gene match. This CDR3 is 15 amino acids long.

This clone was detected only a few times. The J gene is TRBJ1-1, the V gene TRBV28; D is perhaps TRBD1 (6 bases). Trimming removed 6 bases from V and 8 bases from J, with 13 bases in between. Looked up from germline, CDR1 is MDHEN and CDR2 is SYDVKM. This CDR3 contains 12 residues. Here the CDR3 DNA reads TGTGCCAGCAGACAGGGAGGCCTAGAAGCTTTCTTT. Its translation: CASRQGGLEAFF. The variable domain in full, completed from reference TRBV28 and TRBJ1-1, reads DVKVTQSSRYLVKRTGEKVFLECVQDMDHENMFWYRQDPGLGLRLIYFSYDVKMKEKGDIPEGYSVSREKKERFSLILESASTNQTSMYLCASRQGGLEAFFGQGTRLTVV.

This clone was detected only a few times. This chain's CDR3 is CASRGQTYGYTF. CDR3 sequence (DNA): TGTGCCAGCAGGGGACAAACCTATGGCTACACCTTC. This chain links TRBV25-1 with TRBJ1-2; tentatively, D is TRBD1 (6 bases). Germline V gene lookup returns CDR1 MGHDK and CDR2 SYGVNS. Trimming pared 6 bases from V and 4 bases from J, leaving 9 bases between. The CDR3 is 12 amino acids.

This clone was counted only a few times. The chain couples TRBV1 to TRBJ2-1; the D segment call TRBD2 is taken from the table without a DNA check. TRBV1 constitutes a pseudogene. The CDR3 loop spans 15 amino acids. The CDR3 reads CTSSRLAGGHNEQFF. In nucleotides, the CDR3 is TGCACCAGCAGCCGACTAGCGGGAGGACACAATGAGCAGTTCTTC.

In its sample, this clone was seen many times. This chain joins TRBV14 and TRBJ2-2; D not certain. The germline CDR1 and CDR2 sequences are SGHDN and FVKESK. This CDR3 contains 13 residues. Trimming left V 6 bases short and J 4 bases short, with 9 bases between. The CDR3 here is CASSPRVTGELFF. The CDR3 DNA sequence: TGTGCCAGCAGTCCCCGGGTCACCGGGGAGCTGTTTTTT.